This TCR beta chain was recorded in a study of cytomegalovirus exposure and HLA in healthy donors. Study-level points and caveats: A later analysis showed TCR association rates differing by HLA locus, peaking at DRB1 and lowest at HLA-C. In a later analysis, donors in an Asian-associated ancestry cluster reportedly had fewer N-insertions in productive TCRs than the cohort mean.

With 1 base clipped from V and 4 bases from J, the junction kept 13 bases outside the gene matches. The CDR3 is 17 residues long. Germline loops: CDR1 MGHRA, CDR2 YSYEKL. The PCR contained 60 Vbeta and 13 Jbeta primers. Here immunoSEQ multiplex PCR was the method, and the copy in TCRdb shows in-frame clones only, minus some. Seen here are roughly 100,000 clones, approximately 66% observed once, and the top ten hold 2.5% to 4%. With respect to this clone: The target antigen is unknown.

Specimen: PBMCs. The V gene is TRBV4-1, the J gene TRBJ2-7; TRBD1 agrees at 7 bases. This receptor was obtained from a woman aged 50 to 60 in good health and CMV-seronegative. The CDR3 loop reads CASSQGQGGLIVYEQYF. Here the CDR3 DNA reads TGCGCCAGCAGCCAAGGACAGGGCGGCTTAATCGTGTACGAGCAGTACTTC.